The entry below gives a single T cell receptor (beta chain) sequence along with its context. The clone's antigen remains unknown. Within one base of it there is no much larger clone, and no base qualities were kept. Read against the paper, the sample's time point label means: about 28 days (+/-7) after the second vaccine dose. Because spike-specific TCR depth and breadth did not differ between the two schedules, AZD1222 recipients who got a second dose at roughly 4 weeks were pooled with those who got a second dose at roughly 12 weeks. Samples from vaccinated people were obtained from the UK trials COV001 and COV002, which included a single-blind randomized controlled phase 2/3 trial of AZD1222 (ChAdOx1 nCoV-19) in healthy adults. Trial participant PBMC samples were collected at day 0 and day 28 after the second dose for TCRbeta chain sequencing. CDR1 and CDR2 (SQVTM, ANQGSEA) derive from the germline V gene. V lost 6 bases and J lost 6 bases, and the count of bases not matched to a germline gene is 8. There are 12 amino acids in the CDR3, from cysteine to phenylalanine inclusive. Just the 36-base CDR3 DNA is kept, in frame starting at base 1.

These data are taken from a study of T cell responses to AZD1222 COVID-19 vaccine (dated by TCRdb to about 2021). Background on the whole study: A total of 233 trial participants underwent TCR sequencing, of whom 200 to 220 received two doses of AZD1222 and some 26 received two doses of the MenACWY control vaccine. Trial participants were enrolled by age into 18-55, 56-69 and 70-plus year subgroups, with roughly 160, 29 and 62 TCR-sequenced participants respectively.

The CDR3 regions of human TCRbeta chains were subjected to immunosequencing. The paper's processing steps were these. TCRs in the repertoires were matched against a reference library of SARS-CoV-2-specific TCRs that had been generated with the MIRA antigen-specificity platform. Breadth was defined as the fraction of unique TCRs that were SARS-CoV-2-associated, and depth was defined as the fraction of total T cells that were SARS-CoV-2-associated. Using the MIRA data, each spike-specific TCR was assigned both to the spike region to which the TCR was reactive and to a CD4 or CD8 class. Log10-transformed breadth and depth values were compared by one-way ANOVA with Sidak's multiple comparisons tests. TCRdb stores this immuneACCESS table with in-frame sequences only. Part of the clones is absent; in the studies checked, under half of the shortfall reflects unresolved V genes, and no reason is known for the rest. D and trimming come from the DNA, and the V and J calls and clone size come from that table. The sample contains more than 95,000 clones, 75% to 90% of them found a single time. Jointly, the top ten make up 40% to 55% of the sample.

Study-level results and caveats: Because no day 14 peak-response samples were available, repertoires were characterized only after the peak T cell response. Vaccine-associated CD4 TCRs spanned the whole spike protein, with dominant responses in regions 160-218 and 743-854. After two AZD1222 doses, both the breadth and the depth of spike-specific TCRs were significantly higher than at day 0 and than in MenACWY recipients. Participants were mostly white British and included more females than males, and it was suggested by the authors that clonal diversity may have been underestimated. The 56-69-year group was small, and its depth increase did not reach significance, likely because of low power. Conclusions about previously exposed vaccinees are limited, since just 6 or 7 AZD1222 recipients were seropositive for SARS-CoV-2 at baseline. Epitopes outside the regions mutated in the B.1.351 and B.1.1.7 variants were reportedly recognized by nearly half of the unique spike-specific TCRs.

The starting material was peripheral blood, obtained 28 days after the second AZD1222 dose. Here the chain combines TRBV29-1 and TRBJ2-7; TRBD2 matches 7 bases in the middle. This receptor was identified in an adult who received the AZD1222 COVID-19 vaccine. The DNA sequence is TGCAGCGTGAGGGAGGGCCTCTCCGAGCAGTACTTC. The encoded protein is CSVREGLSEQYF.